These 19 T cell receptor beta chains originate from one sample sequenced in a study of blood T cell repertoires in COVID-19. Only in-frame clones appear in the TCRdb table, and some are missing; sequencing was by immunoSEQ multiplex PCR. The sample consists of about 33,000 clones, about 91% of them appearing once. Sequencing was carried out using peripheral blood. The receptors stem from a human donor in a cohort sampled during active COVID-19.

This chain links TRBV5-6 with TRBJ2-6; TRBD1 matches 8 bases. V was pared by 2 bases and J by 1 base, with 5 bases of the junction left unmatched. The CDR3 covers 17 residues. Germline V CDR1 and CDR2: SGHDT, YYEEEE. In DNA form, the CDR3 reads TGTGCCAGCAGCTTAGGACAGGGTCTTTCTGGGGCCAACGTCCTGACTTTC. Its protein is CASSLGQGLSGANVLTF.

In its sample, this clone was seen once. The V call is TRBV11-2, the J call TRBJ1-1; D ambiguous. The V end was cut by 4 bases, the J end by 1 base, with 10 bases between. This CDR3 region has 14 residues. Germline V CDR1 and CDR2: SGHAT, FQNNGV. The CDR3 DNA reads TGTGCCAGCAGCTCTACGCGGAGGAACACTGAAGCTTTCTTT. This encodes CASSSTRRNTEAFF.

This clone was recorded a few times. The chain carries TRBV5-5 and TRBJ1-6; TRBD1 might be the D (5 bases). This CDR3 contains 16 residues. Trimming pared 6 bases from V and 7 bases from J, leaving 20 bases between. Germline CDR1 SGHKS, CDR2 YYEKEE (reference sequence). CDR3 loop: CASTSIAGQGNSPLHF. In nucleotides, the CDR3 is TGTGCCAGCACCTCGATCGCGGGGCAGGGAAATTCACCCCTCCACTTT.

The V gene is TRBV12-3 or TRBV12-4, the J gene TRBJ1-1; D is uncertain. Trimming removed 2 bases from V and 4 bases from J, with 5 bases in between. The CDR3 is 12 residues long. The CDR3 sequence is CASSLWSTEAFF. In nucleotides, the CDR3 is TGTGCCAGCAGTTTATGGAGCACTGAAGCTTTCTTT.

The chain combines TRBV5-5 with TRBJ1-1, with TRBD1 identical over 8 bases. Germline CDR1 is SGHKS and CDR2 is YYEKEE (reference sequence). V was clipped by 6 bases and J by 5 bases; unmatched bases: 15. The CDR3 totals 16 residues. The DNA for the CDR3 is TGTGCCAGCACTGACTCCGAACTCAGGGGGCCAACTGAAGCTTTCTTT. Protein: CASTDSELRGPTEAFF.

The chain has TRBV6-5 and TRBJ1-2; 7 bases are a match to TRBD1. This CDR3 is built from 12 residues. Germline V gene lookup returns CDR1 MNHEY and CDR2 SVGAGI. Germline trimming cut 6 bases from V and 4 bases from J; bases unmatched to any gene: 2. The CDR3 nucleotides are TGTGCCAGCAGACGACAGGGCTATGGCTACACCTTC. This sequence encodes CASRRQGYGYTF.

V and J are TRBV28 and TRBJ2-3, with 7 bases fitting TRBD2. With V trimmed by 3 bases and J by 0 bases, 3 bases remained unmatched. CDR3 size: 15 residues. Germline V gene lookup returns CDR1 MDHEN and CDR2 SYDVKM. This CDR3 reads CASSFAGVSTDTQYF. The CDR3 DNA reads TGTGCCAGCAGTTTCGCGGGGGTAAGCACAGATACGCAGTATTTT.

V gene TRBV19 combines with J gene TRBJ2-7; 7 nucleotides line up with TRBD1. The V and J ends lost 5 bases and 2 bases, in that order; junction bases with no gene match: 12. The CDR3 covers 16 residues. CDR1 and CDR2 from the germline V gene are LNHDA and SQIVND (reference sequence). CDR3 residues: CASSYPRTGPPYEQYF. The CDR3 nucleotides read TGTGCCAGTAGTTACCCTCGGACAGGCCCCCCCTACGAGCAGTACTTC.

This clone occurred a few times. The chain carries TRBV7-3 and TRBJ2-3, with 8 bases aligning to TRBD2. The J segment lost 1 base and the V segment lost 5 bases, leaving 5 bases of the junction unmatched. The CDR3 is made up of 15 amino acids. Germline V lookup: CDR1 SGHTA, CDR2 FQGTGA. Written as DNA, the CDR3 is TGTGCCAGCAGCCCCCAAGCGGGAGGCACAGATACGCAGTATTTT. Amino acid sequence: CASSPQAGGTDTQYF.

CDR3 nucleotides: TGTGCCAGCAGTTACGGCAGGAACACCGGGGAGCTGTTTTTT. Its protein product is CASSYGRNTGELFF. V is TRBV6-5 and J is TRBJ2-2, with D unclear. The CDR3 is made up of 14 amino acids. The germline gives CDR1 MNHEY, CDR2 SVGAGI. V was shortened by 2 bases and J by 1 base, with 5 bases between the two germline ends.

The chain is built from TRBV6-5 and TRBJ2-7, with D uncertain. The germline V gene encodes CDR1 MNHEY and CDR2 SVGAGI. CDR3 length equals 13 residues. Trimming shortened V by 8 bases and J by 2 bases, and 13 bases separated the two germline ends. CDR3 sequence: CASAAELPYEQYF. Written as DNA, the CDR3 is TGTGCCAGCGCGGCAGAACTTCCCTACGAGCAGTACTTC.

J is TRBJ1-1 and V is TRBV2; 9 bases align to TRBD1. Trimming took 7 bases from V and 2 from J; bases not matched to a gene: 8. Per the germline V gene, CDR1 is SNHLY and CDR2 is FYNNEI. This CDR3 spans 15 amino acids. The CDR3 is CASIGTGSYNTEAFF. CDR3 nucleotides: TGTGCCAGCATTGGGACAGGGTCGTACAACACTGAAGCTTTCTTT.

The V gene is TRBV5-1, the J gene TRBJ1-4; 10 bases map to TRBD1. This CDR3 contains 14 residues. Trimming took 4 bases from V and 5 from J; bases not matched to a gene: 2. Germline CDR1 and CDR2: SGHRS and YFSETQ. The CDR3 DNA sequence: TGCGCCAGCAGCGTGGGACAGGGGAATGAAAAACTGTTTTTT. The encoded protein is CASSVGQGNEKLFF.

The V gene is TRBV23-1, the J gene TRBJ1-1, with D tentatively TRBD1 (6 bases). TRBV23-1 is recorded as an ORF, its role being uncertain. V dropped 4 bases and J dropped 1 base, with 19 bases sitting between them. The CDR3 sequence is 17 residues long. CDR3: CASSRQEWTEGNTEAFF. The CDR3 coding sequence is TGCGCCAGCAGTCGGCAAGAATGGACAGAAGGGAACACTGAAGCTTTCTTT.

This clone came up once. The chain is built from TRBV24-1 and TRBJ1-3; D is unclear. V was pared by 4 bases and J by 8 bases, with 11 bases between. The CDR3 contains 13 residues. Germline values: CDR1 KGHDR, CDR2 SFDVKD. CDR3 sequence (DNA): TGTGCCACCAGTGACCGCACGTCGGACACCATATATTTT. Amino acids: CATSDRTSDTIYF.

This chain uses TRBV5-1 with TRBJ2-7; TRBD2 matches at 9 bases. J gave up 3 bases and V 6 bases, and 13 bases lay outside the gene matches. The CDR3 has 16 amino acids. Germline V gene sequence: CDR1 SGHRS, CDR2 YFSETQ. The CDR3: CASKGGGALTSYEQYF. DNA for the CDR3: TGCGCCAGCAAAGGCGGGGGGGCCTTGACAAGCTACGAGCAGTACTTC.

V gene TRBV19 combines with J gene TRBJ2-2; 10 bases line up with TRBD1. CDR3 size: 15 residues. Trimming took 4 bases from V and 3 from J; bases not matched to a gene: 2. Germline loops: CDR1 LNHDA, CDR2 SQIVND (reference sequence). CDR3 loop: CASSTGTGDTGELFF. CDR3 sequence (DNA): TGTGCCAGTAGTACCGGGACAGGGGACACCGGGGAGCTGTTTTTT.

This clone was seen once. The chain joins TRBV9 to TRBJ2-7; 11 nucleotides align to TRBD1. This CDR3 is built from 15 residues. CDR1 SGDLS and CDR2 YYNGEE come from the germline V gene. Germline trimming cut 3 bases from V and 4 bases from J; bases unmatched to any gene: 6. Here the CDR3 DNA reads TGTGCCAGCAGCGGTGGGACAGGGGGAGTTTACGAGCAGTACTTC. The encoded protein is CASSGGTGGVYEQYF.

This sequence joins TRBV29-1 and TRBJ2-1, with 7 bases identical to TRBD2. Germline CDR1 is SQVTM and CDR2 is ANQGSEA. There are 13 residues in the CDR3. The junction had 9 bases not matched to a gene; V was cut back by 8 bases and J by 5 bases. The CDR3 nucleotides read TGCAGCCCCATTGGAGGGACTAACAATGAGCAGTTCTTC. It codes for CSPIGGTNNEQFF.